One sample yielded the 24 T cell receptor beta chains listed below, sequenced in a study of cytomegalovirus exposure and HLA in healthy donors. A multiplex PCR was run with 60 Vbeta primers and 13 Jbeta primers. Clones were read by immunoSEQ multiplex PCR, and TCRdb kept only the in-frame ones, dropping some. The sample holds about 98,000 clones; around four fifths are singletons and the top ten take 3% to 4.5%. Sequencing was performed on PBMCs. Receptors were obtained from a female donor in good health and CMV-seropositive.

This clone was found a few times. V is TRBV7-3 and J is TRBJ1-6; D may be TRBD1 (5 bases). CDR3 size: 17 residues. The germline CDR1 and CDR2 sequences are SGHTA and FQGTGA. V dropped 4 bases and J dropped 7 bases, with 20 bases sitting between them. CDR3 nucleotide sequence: TGTGCCAGCAGCTCGCACGACTGGACGGGGGGGAATTCACCCCTCCACTTT. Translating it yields CASSSHDWTGGNSPLHF.

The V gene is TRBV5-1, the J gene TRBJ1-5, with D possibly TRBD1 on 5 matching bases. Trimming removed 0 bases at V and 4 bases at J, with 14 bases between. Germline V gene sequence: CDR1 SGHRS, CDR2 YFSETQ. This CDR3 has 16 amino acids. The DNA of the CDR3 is TGCGCCAGCAGCTTGGGGTCAGGGAAAGAGAATCAGCCCCAGCATTTT. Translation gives CASSLGSGKENQPQHF.

Here the CDR3 reads CASSSGTVGTQYF. The CDR3 region has the DNA TGTGCCAGTAGTTCGGGGACAGTTGGGACCCAGTACTTC. The chain carries TRBV19 and TRBJ2-5; TRBD1 matches 7 bases. The germline V gene has CDR1 LNHDA and CDR2 SQIVND (reference sequence). The CDR3 is 13 residues long. The junction had 7 bases not matched to a gene; V was cut back by 5 bases and J by 7 bases.

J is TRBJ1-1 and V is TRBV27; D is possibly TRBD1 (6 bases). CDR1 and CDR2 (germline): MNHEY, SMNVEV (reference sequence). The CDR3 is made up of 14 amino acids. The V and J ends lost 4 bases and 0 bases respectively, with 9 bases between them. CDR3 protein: CASSWTDLNTEAFF. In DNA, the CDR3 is TGTGCCAGCAGTTGGACAGATCTGAACACTGAAGCTTTCTTT.

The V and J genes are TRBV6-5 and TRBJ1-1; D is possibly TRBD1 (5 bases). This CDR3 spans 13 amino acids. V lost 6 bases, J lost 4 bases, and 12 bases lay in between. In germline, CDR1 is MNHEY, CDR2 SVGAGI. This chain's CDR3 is CASSLYGGTEAFF. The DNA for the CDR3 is TGTGCCAGCAGCCTCTACGGGGGCACTGAAGCTTTCTTT.

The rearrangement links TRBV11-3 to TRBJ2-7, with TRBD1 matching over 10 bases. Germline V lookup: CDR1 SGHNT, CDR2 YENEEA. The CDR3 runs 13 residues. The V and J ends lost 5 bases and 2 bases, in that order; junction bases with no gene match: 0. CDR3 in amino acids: CASSGQGAYEQYF. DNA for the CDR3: TGTGCCAGCAGCGGACAGGGGGCCTACGAGCAGTACTTC.

The CDR3 is CSVEQRGGNGYTF. In DNA, the CDR3 is TGCAGCGTTGAACAGAGGGGGGGAAATGGCTACACCTTC. This chain connects TRBV29-1 to TRBJ1-2, with D perhaps TRBD1 (6 bases). CDR3 length: 13 residues. Deletions cut 2 bases from V and 6 bases from J, with 13 bases between. Germline values: CDR1 SQVTM, CDR2 ANQGSEA.

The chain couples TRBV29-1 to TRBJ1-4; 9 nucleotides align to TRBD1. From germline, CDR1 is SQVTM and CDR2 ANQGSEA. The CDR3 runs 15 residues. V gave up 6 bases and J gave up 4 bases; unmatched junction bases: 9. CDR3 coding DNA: TGCAGCGTCGTGACGCCGGGACAGGGTAATGAAAAACTGTTTTTT. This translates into CSVVTPGQGNEKLFF.

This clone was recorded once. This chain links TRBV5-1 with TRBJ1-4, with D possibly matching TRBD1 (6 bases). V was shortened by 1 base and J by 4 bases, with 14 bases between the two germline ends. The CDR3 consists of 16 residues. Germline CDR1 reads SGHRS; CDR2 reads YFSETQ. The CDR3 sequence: CASSLQWGPDNEKLFF. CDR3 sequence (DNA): TGCGCCAGCAGCTTGCAATGGGGGCCGGATAATGAAAAACTGTTTTTT.

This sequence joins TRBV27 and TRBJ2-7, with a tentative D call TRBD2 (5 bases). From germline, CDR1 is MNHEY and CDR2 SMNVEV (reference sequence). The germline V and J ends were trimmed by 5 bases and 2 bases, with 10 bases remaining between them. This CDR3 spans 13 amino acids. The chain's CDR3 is CASSIMRAYEQYF. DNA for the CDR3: TGTGCCAGCAGTATTATGCGGGCCTACGAGCAGTACTTC.

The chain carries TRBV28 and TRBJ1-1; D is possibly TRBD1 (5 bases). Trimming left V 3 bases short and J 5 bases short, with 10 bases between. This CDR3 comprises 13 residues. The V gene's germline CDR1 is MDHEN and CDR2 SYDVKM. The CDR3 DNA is TGTGCCAGCAGTTTGCGGGGCTGGACTGAAGCTTTCTTT. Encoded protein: CASSLRGWTEAFF.

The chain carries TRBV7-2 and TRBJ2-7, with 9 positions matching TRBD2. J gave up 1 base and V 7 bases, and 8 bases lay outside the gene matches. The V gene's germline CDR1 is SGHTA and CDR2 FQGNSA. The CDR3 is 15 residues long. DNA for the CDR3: TGTGCCAGCACCGTATTGACTAGCGGATCCTACGAGCAGTACTTC. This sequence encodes CASTVLTSGSYEQYF.

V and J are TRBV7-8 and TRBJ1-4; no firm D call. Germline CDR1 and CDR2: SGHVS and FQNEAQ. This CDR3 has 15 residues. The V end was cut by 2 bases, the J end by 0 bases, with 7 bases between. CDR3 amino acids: CASSLYETTNEKLFF. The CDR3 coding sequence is TGTGCCAGCAGCTTATATGAGACAACTAATGAAAAACTGTTTTTT.

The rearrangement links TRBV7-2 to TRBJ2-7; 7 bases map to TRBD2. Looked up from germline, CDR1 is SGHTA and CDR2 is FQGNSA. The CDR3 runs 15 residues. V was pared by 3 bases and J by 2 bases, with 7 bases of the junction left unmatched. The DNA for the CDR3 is TGTGCCAGCAGCTTCCGGGACGGGGGGACCTACGAGCAGTACTTC. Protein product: CASSFRDGGTYEQYF.

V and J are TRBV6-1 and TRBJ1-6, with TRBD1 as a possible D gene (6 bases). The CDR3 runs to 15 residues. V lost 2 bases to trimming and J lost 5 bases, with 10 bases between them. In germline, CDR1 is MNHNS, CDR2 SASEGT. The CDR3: CASSEFYRDNSPLHF. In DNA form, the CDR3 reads TGTGCCAGCAGTGAATTTTACAGGGATAATTCACCCCTCCACTTT.

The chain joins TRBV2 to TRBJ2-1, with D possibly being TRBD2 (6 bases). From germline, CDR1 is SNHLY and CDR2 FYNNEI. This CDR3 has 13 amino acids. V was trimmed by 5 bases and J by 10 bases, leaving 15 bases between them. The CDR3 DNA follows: TGTGCCAGCAGTCCCAGTAGCGGAGGGGAGCAGTTCTTC. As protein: CASSPSSGGEQFF.

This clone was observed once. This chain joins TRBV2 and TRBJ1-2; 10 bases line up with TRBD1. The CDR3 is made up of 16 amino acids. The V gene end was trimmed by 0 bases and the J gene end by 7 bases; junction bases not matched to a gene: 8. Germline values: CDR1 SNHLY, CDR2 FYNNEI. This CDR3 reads CASSEALRDRGRGYTF. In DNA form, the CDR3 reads TGTGCCAGCAGTGAAGCGCTTCGGGACAGGGGACGTGGCTACACCTTC.

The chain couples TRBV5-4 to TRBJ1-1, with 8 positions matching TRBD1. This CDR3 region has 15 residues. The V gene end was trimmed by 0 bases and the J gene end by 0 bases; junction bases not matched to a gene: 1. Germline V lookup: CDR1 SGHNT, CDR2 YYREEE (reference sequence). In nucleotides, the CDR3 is TGTGCCAGCAGCTTGGGGACAGGGATGAACACTGAAGCTTTCTTT. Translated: CASSLGTGMNTEAFF.

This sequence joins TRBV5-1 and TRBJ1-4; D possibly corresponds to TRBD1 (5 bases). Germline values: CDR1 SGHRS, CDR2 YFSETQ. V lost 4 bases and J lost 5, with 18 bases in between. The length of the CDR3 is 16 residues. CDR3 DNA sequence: TGCGCCAGCAGCCTGCTGGCGACAGAGGAAAATGAAAAACTGTTTTTT. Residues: CASSLLATEENEKLFF.

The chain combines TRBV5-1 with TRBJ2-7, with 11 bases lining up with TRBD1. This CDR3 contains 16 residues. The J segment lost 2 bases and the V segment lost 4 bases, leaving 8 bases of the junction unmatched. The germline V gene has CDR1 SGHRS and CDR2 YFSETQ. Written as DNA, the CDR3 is TGCGCCAGCAGCGCGAAACTGGACAGGGGGCCCTACGAGCAGTACTTC. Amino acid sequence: CASSAKLDRGPYEQYF.

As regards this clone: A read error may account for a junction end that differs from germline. Written as DNA, the CDR3 is TGTTCCAGCAGCTTATTTATCGAGCGCGTTACAGGGGGGAACACTGAAGCTTTCTTT. Protein: CSSSLFIERVTGGNTEAFF. V and J are TRBV7-9 and TRBJ1-1, with 8 bases that match TRBD1. The germline V gene encodes CDR1 SEHNR and CDR2 FQNEAQ (reference sequence). CDR3 length: 19 amino acids. Using reference TRBV7-9 and TRBJ1-1 for the parts outside the CDR3, the full variable domain is DTGVSQNPRHKITKRGQNVTFRCDPISEHNRLYWYRQTLGQGPEFLTYFQNEAQLEKSRLLSDRFSAERPKGSFSTLEIQRTEQGDSAMYLCSSSLFIERVTGGNTEAFFGQGTRLTVV.

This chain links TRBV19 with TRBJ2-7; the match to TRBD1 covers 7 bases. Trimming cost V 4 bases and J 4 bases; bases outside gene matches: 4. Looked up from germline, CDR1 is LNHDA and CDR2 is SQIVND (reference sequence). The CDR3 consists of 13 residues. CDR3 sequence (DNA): TGTGCCAGTAGTAGGACAGGTGATTACGAGCAGTACTTC. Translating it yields CASSRTGDYEQYF.

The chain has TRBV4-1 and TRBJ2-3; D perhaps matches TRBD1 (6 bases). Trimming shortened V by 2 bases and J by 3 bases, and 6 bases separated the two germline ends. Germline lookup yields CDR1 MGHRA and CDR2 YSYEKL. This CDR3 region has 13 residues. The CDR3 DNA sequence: TGCGCCAGCAGCCAAACAGGGACAGATACGCAGTATTTT. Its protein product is CASSQTGTDTQYF.

The CDR3 spells CATSRGVNSGNTIYF. Here the CDR3 DNA reads TGTGCCACCAGCAGGGGCGTGAACTCTGGAAACACCATATATTTT. The chain recombines TRBV15 with TRBJ1-3; no reliable D call. The CDR3 is 15 amino acids. Deletions cut 3 bases from V and 0 bases from J, with 9 bases between. Germline-derived CDR1 and CDR2 are LNHNV and YYDKDF (reference sequence).